Below, one TCR beta chain is given with its context. What it recognizes is unknown. This sample was taken from a study of beta chain features in type 1 diabetes. The CDR3 loop spans 13 amino acids. V was shortened by 2 bases and J by 3 bases, with 7 bases between the two germline ends. Germline V gene lookup returns CDR1 SGHTA and CDR2 FQGNSA. Broader study findings: In type 1 diabetes patients, VDJ junctions had fewer insertions; deletions at these junctions were more frequent.

Every bit of the isolated RNA underwent reverse transcription, so sequencing read expressed TCRB transcripts. Produced via immunoSEQ multiplex PCR; TCRdb's table is partial and in-frame only. This table has about 620,000 clones, about 14% appearing once. The V gene is TRBV7-2, the J gene TRBJ2-5, with D possibly TRBD1 on 5 matching bases. The TCR comes from a man between 18 and 29 years old in good health. The specimen sequenced was naive CD4+ T cells from blood. The CDR3 loop is CASSLIREETQYF. Written as DNA, the CDR3 is TGTGCCAGCAGCTTAATCAGGGAAGAGACCCAGTACTTC. The whole variable domain, remainder taken from reference TRBV7-2 and TRBJ2-5, is GAGVSQSPSNKVTEKGKDVELRCDPISGHTALYWYRQSLGQGLEFLIYFQGNSAPDKSGLPSDRFSAERTGGSVSTLTIQRTQQEDSAVYLCASSLIREETQYFGPGTRLLVL.